This is a list of T cell receptor beta chains from one sample in a study of OX40 agonist ivuxolimab in advanced cancers. Profiled with immunoSEQ multiplex PCR; TCRdb holds only in-frame clones, not every one. The sample shows some 80,000 clones, just under 85% of them seen only once. The sequenced sample was CD4+ or CD8+ T cells sorted from blood, obtained in a trial of the OX40 agonist ivuxolimab. These receptors all come from an adult with an advanced solid tumor such as melanoma, head and neck, liver or kidney cancer. Each CDR3 is given without its conserved first and last residue. The order of the fields is V gene, CDR3 protein.

TRBV27	ASSFTRSEVGGYT
TRBV6-5	ASSYSSRDGGYT
TRBV11-2	ASSESNYGYT
TRBV6-6	ASSRDRTGGYGYT
TRBV11-3	ASSPRGFGDISLH
TRBV6-5	ASSSTGAYEQY
TRBV27	ASSLSGGGNQPQH
TRBV19	ASSIVIGAHQPQH
TRBV4-1	ASSHEQDGSYEQY
TRBV7-9	ASSLVGAGYSNQPQH
TRBV28	ASSPGTGYMYSNQPQH
TRBV6-5	AIRGATEAF
TRBV6-5	ASWDSFNQPQH
TRBV30	AWSQGSSNQPQH
TRBV7-2	ASSLSSNQPQH
TRBV2	ASSEEGGYT
TRBV11-2	ASSPDSNYGYT
TRBV5-1	ASSLASSGSMNTEAF
TRBV4-1	ASSQDVGGRVTDTQY
TRBV6-1	ASSESSRVWSSGTEAF
TRBV28	ASSHTVSSGSNQPQH
TRBV21-1	ASSKALYRDRDHRGEKLF
TRBV11-3	ASSLGGSSPLH
TRBV19	ASSITGGVFGRVKNIQY
TRBV5-1	ASSLGWDQPQH
TRBV5-1	ASSPQGSGTEAF
TRBV5-6	ASSLKETQY
TRBV7-7	ASSQQGALAEAF
TRBV6-5	ATQGGVYGYT
TRBV10-3	AIRRAGASYEQY
TRBV28	ASKQGQGAQY
TRBV25-1	ASSVLGTGREKLF
TRBV6-5	ASSSHQIPYGYT
TRBV5-4	ASNWWDTDTQY
TRBV19	ASSRALQETQY
TRBV11-2	ASSPDPVGYEQY
TRBV7-9	ASSQLAGLSTDTQY
TRBV5-6	ASSVLGLESYEQY
TRBV19	ASTGTSGSYEQY
TRBV19	ASSREGDYKQY
TRBV23-1	ASSQSTHFSEQY